The 31 T cell receptor beta chains below all came from one sample that was sequenced in a study of blood T cell repertoires in COVID-19. The protocol was immunoSEQ multiplex PCR, while the TCRdb copy is restricted to in-frame clones and leaves out a portion. The sample lists roughly 300,000 clones, under 90% occurring once. The sample was peripheral blood. All receptors come from a woman aged 25 to 45 with COVID-19, enrolled during active disease.

CDR3 amino acids: CASSGGGASYEQYF. CDR3 DNA sequence: TGTGCCAGCAGTGGAGGGGGGGCCTCCTACGAGCAGTACTTC. The chain has TRBV2 and TRBJ2-7; possible D gene TRBD2, 7 bases. V lost 4 bases and J 0 bases, leaving 10 bases between the germline ends. Germline loops: CDR1 SNHLY, CDR2 FYNNEI. The CDR3 contains 14 residues.

The chain employs TRBV7-3 and TRBJ1-1, with no clear D. CDR1 is SGHTA and CDR2 is FQGTGA in the germline V gene. The germline V and J ends were trimmed by 2 bases and 8 bases, with 15 bases remaining between them. The CDR3 runs to 14 residues. CDR3 loop: CASSLSRDKGEAFF. CDR3 in DNA: TGTGCCAGCAGCTTATCACGGGATAAGGGCGAAGCTTTCTTT.

This chain links TRBV28 with TRBJ1-5; 7 positions agree with TRBD1. This CDR3 is 14 amino acids long. Losses at the gene ends were 3 bases for V and 10 bases for J; bases not matched to a gene: 9. Germline CDR1 and CDR2: MDHEN and SYDVKM. CDR3 protein: CASSFWTGDGPQHF. The CDR3 DNA reads as TGTGCCAGCAGTTTTTGGACAGGCGATGGACCCCAGCATTTT.

This clone was observed a few times. This rearrangement joins TRBV7-9 to TRBJ2-7; 7 nucleotides align to TRBD1. Unmatched junction bases numbered 11, after V lost 4 bases and J lost 5 bases. The length of the CDR3 is 15 residues. Germline assignment: CDR1 SEHNR and CDR2 FQNEAQ (reference sequence). CDR3 bases: TGTGCCAGCAGCTCCCTGACAGGGAGTCTCGACGAGCAGTACTTC. Encoded protein: CASSSLTGSLDEQYF.

This chain connects TRBV19 to TRBJ1-2; D gene unclear. The germline V gene encodes CDR1 LNHDA and CDR2 SQIVND (reference sequence). Trimming cost V 1 base and J 5 bases, with 14 bases left between them. The CDR3 loop spans 15 amino acids. This CDR3 is CASSIAFGEGYGYTF. The CDR3 DNA follows: TGTGCCAGTAGTATAGCGTTCGGGGAAGGGTATGGCTACACCTTC.

The V call is TRBV28, the J call TRBJ2-6; no definite D call. The ends were cut back, 8 bases at V and 3 bases at J, with 20 bases in the middle. Germline assignment: CDR1 MDHEN and CDR2 SYDVKM. This CDR3 region has 17 residues. The CDR3 sequence: CASANFAASGGANVLTF. CDR3 in DNA: TGTGCCAGCGCGAACTTCGCGGCCTCTGGTGGGGCCAACGTCCTGACTTTC.

The V call is TRBV25-1, the J call TRBJ1-1, with 7 nucleotides matching TRBD1. With V trimmed by 3 bases and J by 2 bases, 3 bases remained unmatched. Germline V lookup: CDR1 MGHDK, CDR2 SYGVNS. The CDR3 spans 14 residues. CDR3 loop: CASSDYRGNTEAFF. The CDR3 coding sequence is TGTGCCAGCAGTGACTACAGGGGCAACACTGAAGCTTTCTTT. The full variable domain, in which reference TRBV25-1 and TRBJ1-1 provide the parts outside the CDR3, is EADIYQTPRYLVIGTGKKITLECSQTMGHDKMYWYQQDPGMELHLIHYSYGVNSTEKGDLSSESTVSRIRTEHFPLTLESARPSHTSQYLCASSDYRGNTEAFFGQGTRLTVV.

This sequence joins TRBV6-6 and TRBJ1-1; tentatively, D is TRBD1 (5 bases). The CDR3 length is 13 residues. Germline V gene data show CDR1 as MNHNY and CDR2 as SVGAGI (reference sequence). The V gene lost 6 bases and the J gene lost 1 base, with 9 bases spanning the gap. The CDR3, as DNA: TGTGCCAGCAGCGTCAGGGAGAACACTGAAGCTTTCTTT. Its protein product is CASSVRENTEAFF.

The chain couples TRBV11-3 to TRBJ2-5, with 11 bases fitting TRBD2. J gave up 5 bases and V 6 bases, and 8 bases lay outside the gene matches. CDR1 and CDR2 (germline): SGHNT, YENEEA. This CDR3 is built from 15 residues. The CDR3 region is CASRLAGATRETQYF. The CDR3 DNA reads TGTGCCAGCAGACTAGCGGGGGCCACCCGGGAGACCCAGTACTTC.

This clone is a singleton in its sample. The chain links TRBV6-4 to TRBJ2-1, with 13 bases fitting TRBD2. CDR1 is MRHNA and CDR2 is SNTAGT in the germline V gene. Trimming removed 6 bases from V and 3 bases from J; junction bases left unmatched: 8. The CDR3 extends over 17 amino acids. CDR3 coding DNA: TGTGCCAGCAGGGGAACTAGCGGGGGGGGACGCTACAATGAGCAGTTCTTC. Translated, it gives CASRGTSGGGRYNEQFF.

This chain connects TRBV29-1 to TRBJ1-1, with 7 bases identical to TRBD1. The V segment lost 7 bases and the J segment 5 bases; nucleotides outside the gene matches: 7. The length of the CDR3 is 12 residues. The germline CDR1 and CDR2 sequences are SQVTM and ANQGSEA. DNA for the CDR3: TGCAGCGGCCGACAGGGTAGTACTGAAGCTTTCTTT. It translates to CSGRQGSTEAFF.

This clone occurred a few times. The chain employs TRBV7-2 and TRBJ2-5; a weak D match, TRBD2 (6 bases). Trimming took 2 bases from V and 2 from J, leaving 12 bases between them. The germline V gene encodes CDR1 SGHTA and CDR2 FQGNSA. CDR3 size: 15 residues. The CDR3 sequence is CASSLIWRGQETQYF. In DNA, the CDR3 is TGTGCCAGCAGCTTAATCTGGCGGGGACAAGAGACCCAGTACTTC.

The chain combines TRBV6-1 with TRBJ1-2; TRBD1 aligns across 8 bases. The CDR3 totals 15 residues. Germline V lookup: CDR1 MNHNS, CDR2 SASEGT. The V segment lost 2 bases and the J segment 3 bases; nucleotides outside the gene matches: 5. Here the CDR3 DNA reads TGTGCCAGCAGTGAAAACGACAGGGGTTACTATGGCTACACCTTC. Its protein is CASSENDRGYYGYTF.

J is TRBJ1-2 and V is TRBV5-8, with a possible D match to TRBD1 (6 bases). This CDR3 has 15 amino acids. Looked up from germline, CDR1 is SGHTS and CDR2 is YDEGEE. The ends were cut back, 1 base at V and 0 bases at J, with 10 bases in the middle. The CDR3 loop is CASSLWTDPNYGYTF. The CDR3 region has the DNA TGTGCCAGCAGCTTGTGGACAGACCCTAACTATGGCTACACCTTC.

The V call is TRBV10-3, the J call TRBJ2-2; perhaps TRBD1 as D (5 bases). Germline CDR1 is ENHRY and CDR2 is SYGVKD. The CDR3 has 14 residues. The germline V and J ends were trimmed by 6 bases and 1 base, with 9 bases remaining between them. The CDR3 coding sequence is TGTGCCATCAGAGGGCAGGGGAACACCGGGGAGCTGTTTTTT. Encoded protein: CAIRGQGNTGELFF.

The rearrangement uses TRBV2 and TRBJ2-1, with 9 nucleotides matching TRBD1. CDR1 is SNHLY, CDR2 FYNNEI, per germline. The CDR3 totals 14 residues. After removal of 6 bases from V and 6 bases from J, the junction contained 6 bases not matched to a gene. For the CDR3, the DNA is TGTGCCAGCAGGCGGACAGGGGTAGGCAATGAGCAGTTCTTC. It translates to CASRRTGVGNEQFF.

The chain employs TRBV20-1 and TRBJ2-5, with a weak D call TRBD2 (5 bases). The ends were cut back, 7 bases at V and 2 bases at J, with 8 bases in the middle. Germline-derived CDR1 and CDR2 are DFQATT and SNEGSKA (reference sequence). This CDR3 comprises 11 residues. The CDR3 is CSVRGQETQYF. The CDR3 nucleotides are TGCAGTGTTCGAGGGCAAGAGACCCAGTACTTC.

V is TRBV2 and J is TRBJ2-7, with 7 positions matching TRBD1. V was clipped by 3 bases and J by 4 bases; unmatched bases: 12. The germline gives CDR1 SNHLY, CDR2 FYNNEI. CDR3 size: 16 residues. The CDR3 region has the DNA TGTGCCAGCAGTGATGGGGGACAGCCGCAGGTTTACGAGCAGTACTTC. It yields the protein CASSDGGQPQVYEQYF.

The chain is built from TRBV12-3 or TRBV12-4 and TRBJ1-2; D not certain. CDR3 length: 13 amino acids. The V and J ends lost 2 bases and 8 bases respectively, with 12 bases between them. CDR3 coding DNA: TGTGCCAGCAGTTTATCGTCGGAGAAGGGCTACACCTTC. Translation: CASSLSSEKGYTF.

As regards this clone: Other DNA sequences in this specimen translate into the identical CDR3. The chain carries TRBV18 and TRBJ1-1; 8 bases match TRBD1. The CDR3 contains 15 residues. Per germline, CDR1 KGHSH and CDR2 LQKENI. The V segment lost 6 bases and the J segment 1 base; nucleotides outside the gene matches: 7. The CDR3 reads CASSPGQGANTEAFF. The CDR3 DNA sequence: TGTGCCAGCTCGCCCGGACAGGGCGCGAACACTGAAGCTTTCTTT.

The V and J genes are TRBV11-3 and TRBJ1-4; TRBD1 agrees at 9 bases. After removal of 1 base from V and 2 bases from J, the junction contained 5 bases not matched to a gene. The germline CDR1 and CDR2 sequences are SGHNT and YENEEA. The CDR3 has 17 amino acids. The CDR3 is CASSLVWTGVTNEKLFF. The CDR3 nucleotides are TGTGCCAGCAGCTTAGTATGGACAGGGGTGACTAATGAAAAACTGTTTTTT.

V and J are TRBV10-2 and TRBJ1-1; weak D call: TRBD1 (5 bases). Germline V lookup: CDR1 WSHSY, CDR2 SAAADI. V lost 5 bases and J lost 5, with 15 bases in between. This CDR3 region has 14 residues. The chain's CDR3 is CASSTRPRGTEAFF. CDR3 nucleotides: TGCGCCAGCAGTACGCGTCCTAGGGGAACTGAAGCTTTCTTT.

This clone was picked up one time. This sequence joins TRBV30 and TRBJ1-3; TRBD1 aligns across 9 bases. V was clipped by 8 bases and J by 2 bases; unmatched bases: 4. This CDR3 spans 13 amino acids. Germline V gene lookup returns CDR1 GTSNPN and CDR2 SVGIG (reference sequence). CDR3 loop: CAARDRAGNTIYF. The CDR3 bases are TGTGCCGCTCGGGACAGGGCTGGAAACACCATATATTTT.

The rearrangement links TRBV19 to TRBJ1-6; D is perhaps TRBD1 (6 bases). V lost 5 bases to trimming and J lost 4 bases, with 6 bases between them. The germline V gene has CDR1 LNHDA and CDR2 SQIVND (reference sequence). The CDR3 has 13 amino acids. The CDR3 reads CASSDRYNSPLHF. The CDR3, as DNA: TGTGCCAGTAGTGACAGGTATAATTCACCCCTCCACTTT.

This clone was observed a handful of times. This chain links TRBV2 with TRBJ1-6; a possible D gene is TRBD1 (5 bases). Between the trimmed V and J ends, which lost 6 bases and 9 bases, there was a span of 15 bases. CDR1 SNHLY and CDR2 FYNNEI come from the germline V gene. This CDR3 has 14 amino acids. The CDR3 loop reads CASRPDSSGSPLHF. In DNA form, the CDR3 reads TGTGCCAGCAGACCCGACAGTAGCGGTTCACCCCTCCACTTT. Complete variable domain (other parts from reference TRBV2 and TRBJ1-6): EPEVTQTPSHQVTQMGQEVILRCVPISNHLYFYWYRQILGQKVEFLVSFYNNEISEKSEIFDDQFSVERPDGSNFTLKIRSTKLEDSAMYFCASRPDSSGSPLHFGNGTRLTVT.

This chain links TRBV15 with TRBJ1-6; no clear D gene. V lost 0 bases, J lost 6 bases, and 9 bases lay in between. The CDR3 runs 15 residues. From germline, CDR1 is LNHNV and CDR2 YYDKDF (reference sequence). Here the CDR3 DNA reads TGTGCCACCAGCAGAGATGGGCTGATTAATTCACCCCTCCACTTT. Translated: CATSRDGLINSPLHF.

The chain carries TRBV19 and TRBJ2-1; 8 positions agree with TRBD1. V shed 6 bases and J 8 bases; nucleotides not matched to a gene: 9. This CDR3 is built from 14 residues. Germline-derived CDR1 and CDR2 are LNHDA and SQIVND (reference sequence). The CDR3, as DNA: TGTGCCAGTAGACCGGGACAGGTTAAGGATGAGCAGTTCTTC. Translating it yields CASRPGQVKDEQFF.

The chain links TRBV4-1 to TRBJ2-1; 10 bases map to TRBD2. This CDR3 is 16 amino acids long. Germline values: CDR1 MGHRA, CDR2 YSYEKL. V trimming: 4 bases; J trimming: 3 bases; junction bases outside the gene matches: 6. In nucleotides, the CDR3 is TGCGCCAGCAGCCCCCAACCTAGCGGGGGCTACAATGAGCAGTTCTTC. This sequence encodes CASSPQPSGGYNEQFF.

The chain combines TRBV6-6 with TRBJ1-1; D remains ambiguous. V shed 5 bases and J shed 4 bases, with 20 bases lying between them. Germline CDR1 MNHNY, CDR2 SVGAGI (reference sequence). This CDR3 spans 16 amino acids. The CDR3 region has the DNA TGTGCCAGCAGTAACGACCTCGGCAGGCTGGGCACTGAAGCTTTCTTT. Protein sequence: CASSNDLGRLGTEAFF.

The chain is built from TRBV11-3 and TRBJ2-7; D possibly corresponds to TRBD2 (5 bases). Germline CDR1 SGHNT, CDR2 YENEEA. Between the trimmed V and J ends, which lost 5 bases and 7 bases, there was a span of 9 bases. The CDR3 is 11 residues long. CDR3 sequence: CASSLSGEQYF. CDR3 sequence (DNA): TGTGCCAGCAGCCTCTCGGGGGAGCAGTACTTC.

The V call is TRBV5-5, the J call TRBJ2-3; possibly TRBD2 for D (5 bases). Germline CDR1 reads SGHKS; CDR2 reads YYEKEE (reference sequence). Deletions cut 2 bases from V and 6 bases from J, with 10 bases between. CDR3 size: 13 residues. The CDR3 region is CASSLTDFDTQYF. In nucleotides, the CDR3 is TGTGCCAGCAGCTTAACGGACTTCGATACGCAGTATTTT.